One sample yielded the 20 T cell receptor beta chains listed below, sequenced in a study of PD-L1 blockade in urothelial cancer. The time point: pretreatment peripheral blood. Some clones are missing from TCRdb's copy, which holds only in-frame ones; the method was immunoSEQ multiplex PCR. The table lists 84,000 or so clones, 85% of them singletons. The sample consisted of PBMCs, taken around atezolizumab (anti-PD-L1) treatment. Source of these receptors: a man aged 60-69 years with urothelial cancer.

This chain connects TRBV5-1 to TRBJ2-1; tentative D call: TRBD2 (5 bases). Per the germline V gene, CDR1 is SGHRS and CDR2 is YFSETQ. V dropped 5 bases and J dropped 9 bases, with 18 bases sitting between them. The CDR3 has 14 amino acids. DNA for the CDR3: TGCGCCAGCAGATTTGGACTCTCTGGCGGTGAGCAGTTCTTC. It encodes CASRFGLSGGEQFF.

The rearrangement joins TRBV10-3 to TRBJ1-1; D unclear. Germline V lookup: CDR1 ENHRY, CDR2 SYGVKD. The V gene lost 11 bases and the J gene lost 5 bases, with 18 bases spanning the gap. This CDR3 has 13 residues. The CDR3 region is CALKQSEQTEAFF. The CDR3 nucleotides read TGTGCCCTCAAACAGTCAGAACAGACTGAAGCTTTCTTT.

The chain uses TRBV19 and TRBJ2-7; weak D call: TRBD1 (6 bases). Germline CDR1 LNHDA, CDR2 SQIVND (reference sequence). This CDR3 region has 13 residues. The V and J ends lost 2 bases and 4 bases respectively, with 9 bases between them. This chain's CDR3 is CASSIQGWYEQYF. CDR3 DNA sequence: TGTGCCAGTAGTATACAGGGGTGGTACGAGCAGTACTTC. Full variable domain (rest looked up from reference TRBV19 and TRBJ2-7): DGGITQSPKYLFRKEGQNVTLSCEQNLNHDAMYWYRQDPGQGLRLIYYSQIVNDFQKGDIAEGYSVSREKKESFPLTVTSAQKNPTAFYLCASSIQGWYEQYFGPGTRLTVT.

This chain joins TRBV4-1 and TRBJ2-3, with 13 bases matching TRBD2. Germline assignment: CDR1 MGHRA and CDR2 YSYEKL. This CDR3 contains 15 residues. The junction had 7 bases not matched to a gene; V was cut back by 9 bases and J by 4 bases. As DNA, the CDR3 is TGCGCCAGTCGACTAGCGGGGGGCCAGGCAGATACGCAGTATTTT. Its translation: CASRLAGGQADTQYF.

This clone was seen once. The chain combines TRBV19 with TRBJ1-6, with 7 bases aligning to TRBD1. J gave up 9 bases and V 6 bases, and 11 bases lay outside the gene matches. This CDR3 spans 15 amino acids. Germline-derived CDR1 and CDR2 are LNHDA and SQIVND (reference sequence). The CDR3: CASSHDDREGSPLHF. Written as DNA, the CDR3 is TGTGCCAGTAGCCACGACGACAGGGAAGGTTCACCCCTCCACTTT.

This chain uses TRBV9 with TRBJ1-1; the D gene is possibly TRBD1 (6 bases). Between the trimmed V and J ends, which lost 4 bases and 1 base, there was a span of 17 bases. CDR3 length equals 16 residues. The germline V gene encodes CDR1 SGDLS and CDR2 YYNGEE. The CDR3 bases are TGTGCCAGCAGCCCCCGGGACCAGGGGAAGAACACTGAAGCTTTCTTT. Its protein is CASSPRDQGKNTEAFF.

CDR3 in DNA: TGTGCCAGCAGCTTAGGGGGCTGGGAGCAGTTCTTC. Residues: CASSLGGWEQFF. The chain is built from TRBV7-6 and TRBJ2-1, with D tentatively TRBD1 (5 bases). Germline assignment: CDR1 SGHVS and CDR2 FNYEAQ. The CDR3 length is 12 residues. V lost 1 base and J lost 10, with 8 bases in between. Variable domain in full (rest from reference TRBV7-6 and TRBJ2-1): GAGVSQSPRYKVTKRGQDVALRCDPISGHVSLYWYRQALGQGPEFLTYFNYEAQQDKSGLPNDRFSAERPEGSISTLTIQRTEQRDSAMYRCASSLGGWEQFFGPGTRLTVL.

The count of this clone is one. V usage is TRBV5-8 and J usage is TRBJ2-2, with 11 bases that match TRBD1. J was trimmed by 5 bases and V by 4 bases; bases with no gene match: 13. This CDR3 comprises 18 residues. Germline CDR1 reads SGHTS; CDR2 reads YDEGEE. The CDR3 region has the DNA TGTGCCAGCAGCCATTGGCGCGGACAGGGGGCCTTTACCGGGGAGCTGTTTTTT. Translating gives CASSHWRGQGAFTGELFF.

V usage is TRBV5-4 and J usage is TRBJ1-1, with D perhaps TRBD1 (6 bases). V gave up 2 bases and J gave up 10 bases, with 15 bases separating them. The CDR3 contains 13 residues. Germline loops: CDR1 SGHNT, CDR2 YYREEE (reference sequence). DNA of the CDR3: TGTGCCAGCAGCTTTGCCGACAGGAATGGAGCTTTCTTT. It encodes CASSFADRNGAFF.

This rearrangement joins TRBV28 to TRBJ1-2; weak D call: TRBD1 (5 bases). The V end was cut by 7 bases, the J end by 5 bases, with 17 bases between. Germline CDR1 and CDR2: MDHEN and SYDVKM. This CDR3 has 14 residues. CDR3 in DNA: TGTGCCAGCAACACTATAACAGGCCGTTATGGCTACACCTTC. The encoded protein is CASNTITGRYGYTF.

This rearrangement joins TRBV11-2 to TRBJ2-7; 8 bases are a match to TRBD1. The trim removed 5 bases at V and 0 bases at J, leaving 6 bases unmatched. The CDR3 spans 15 residues. CDR1 is SGHAT and CDR2 is FQNNGV in the germline V gene. The CDR3 region has the DNA TGTGCCAGCAGCCCAGGACAGGGATACTCCTACGAGCAGTACTTC. It translates to CASSPGQGYSYEQYF.

This sequence joins TRBV7-9 and TRBJ1-2, with D possibly matching TRBD1 (6 bases). CDR3 size: 15 residues. Germline CDR1 is SEHNR and CDR2 is FQNEAQ (reference sequence). The V gene lost 1 base and the J gene lost 6 bases, with 15 bases spanning the gap. The CDR3 DNA reads TGTGCCAGCAGCTTAGAGGTATCGGCAGGGGATGGCTACACCTTC. Amino acids: CASSLEVSAGDGYTF.

V and J are TRBV5-1 and TRBJ1-4; tentative D call: TRBD1 (5 bases). Trimming removed 0 bases from V and 4 bases from J, with 13 bases in between. The CDR3 runs 16 residues. In germline, CDR1 is SGHRS, CDR2 YFSETQ. CDR3 in DNA: TGCGCCAGCAGCTTGGAAGGTTGGGGACTTAATGAAAAACTGTTTTTT. Translating gives CASSLEGWGLNEKLFF.

The chain uses TRBV9 and TRBJ2-7, with D possibly being TRBD2 (5 bases). CDR3 length equals 16 residues. V gave up 0 bases and J gave up 5 bases, with 18 bases separating them. Germline V gives CDR1 SGDLS, CDR2 YYNGEE. This chain's CDR3 is CASSVGPRGWENEQYF. CDR3 sequence (DNA): TGTGCCAGCAGCGTAGGGCCGAGAGGGTGGGAAAACGAGCAGTACTTC.

DNA of the CDR3: TGTGCCAGCAGCGCCCTCGGGACAGCTAGCAATCAGCCCCAGCATTTT. Its translation is CASSALGTASNQPQHF. The J gene is TRBJ1-5, the V gene TRBV5-6, with 7 bases matching TRBD1. V was pared by 4 bases and J by 0 bases, with 7 bases of the junction left unmatched. Germline V gives CDR1 SGHDT, CDR2 YYEEEE. There are 16 residues in the CDR3.

CDR3 in DNA: TGCGCCAGCAGGCGGGACTACGACACCGGGGAGCTGTTTTTT. Translating it yields CASRRDYDTGELFF. V gene TRBV10-1 combines with J gene TRBJ2-2, with 7 positions matching TRBD2. Trimming removed 6 bases from V and 3 bases from J; junction bases left unmatched: 4. CDR3 length equals 14 residues. The germline CDR1 and CDR2 sequences are WNHNN and SYGVQD (reference sequence).

The J gene is TRBJ1-3, the V gene TRBV5-1; D call uncertain. V shed 0 bases and J shed 1 base, with 8 bases lying between them. CDR1 SGHRS and CDR2 YFSETQ come from the germline V gene. CDR3 length equals 15 residues. CDR3 in amino acids: CASSLGRQSGNTIYF. In DNA, the CDR3 is TGCGCCAGCAGCTTGGGGCGGCAATCTGGAAACACCATATATTTT.

The gene calls are TRBV6-1 and TRBJ2-7; D is perhaps TRBD1 (6 bases). V was trimmed by 6 bases and J by 2 bases, leaving 14 bases between them. Germline V lookup: CDR1 MNHNS, CDR2 SASEGT. The CDR3 contains 14 residues. The CDR3 spells CASSPTEGAYEQYF. In nucleotides, the CDR3 is TGTGCCAGCAGCCCAACAGAGGGGGCCTACGAGCAGTACTTC.

The chain recombines TRBV29-1 with TRBJ1-2; D remains unclear. The ends were cut back, 3 bases at V and 5 bases at J, with 7 bases in the middle. Germline loops: CDR1 SQVTM, CDR2 ANQGSEA. The CDR3 loop spans 11 amino acids. The CDR3 spells CSVESGYGYTF. The CDR3 DNA sequence: TGCAGCGTTGAGTCAGGATATGGCTACACCTTC.

This rearrangement joins TRBV19 to TRBJ2-1; 8 positions agree with TRBD1. The germline gives CDR1 LNHDA, CDR2 SQIVND (reference sequence). There are 14 residues in the CDR3. Germline trimming cut 5 bases from V and 5 bases from J; bases unmatched to any gene: 5. The CDR3 spells CASSPTTGDNEQFF. CDR3 DNA sequence: TGTGCCAGTAGTCCGACGACAGGGGACAATGAGCAGTTCTTC. The complete variable domain, with remaining parts taken from reference TRBV19 and TRBJ2-1, reads DGGITQSPKYLFRKEGQNVTLSCEQNLNHDAMYWYRQDPGQGLRLIYYSQIVNDFQKGDIAEGYSVSREKKESFPLTVTSAQKNPTAFYLCASSPTTGDNEQFFGPGTRLTVL.